This T cell receptor (beta chain) was identified in a study of blood T cell repertoires in COVID-19. Study summary: Samples came from the United States, Italy and Spain, spanning acute and convalescent COVID-19.

Everyone who took part was roughly 18 to 89 years old, and they came from about two dozen US areas. What the recovered Cohort 3 donors had was two negative PCRs, clearance, or symptom resolution. Clones were sequenced by immunoSEQ multiplex PCR, and TCRdb holds only the in-frame ones, with some missing. The sample consists of around 250,000 clones, around 86% of them appearing once. Germline CDR1 reads SGHRS; CDR2 reads YFSETQ. V dropped 2 bases and J dropped 0 bases, with 9 bases sitting between them. The CDR3 length is 15 residues. This chain uses TRBV5-1 with TRBJ2-1, with D perhaps TRBD2 (6 bases). The sequence derives from a woman aged 50 to 60 who had recovered from COVID-19. Sequencing was carried out using PBMCs or T cells enriched from blood (not recorded which). The DNA of the CDR3 is TGCGCCAGCAGCTTTGCGGGGAGCTCCTACAATGAGCAGTTCTTC. This sequence encodes CASSFAGSSYNEQFF.